The 16 T cell receptor beta chains in this list originate from one sample, sequenced in a study of shared clonotypes between healthy human individuals. Naivety among CD8 cells was defined by CD45RO negativity and positive CCR7 selection, thereby excluding terminally differentiated effector memory CD45RA+ cells. Libraries were prepared by immunoSEQ multiplex PCR; TCRdb keeps only in-frame clonotypes and omits some of them. The sample gives 1.5 million to 2.5 million clones, about 95% of which show up once; less than 1.5% is in the top ten. Sequencing was carried out using naive CD8+ T cells sorted from blood. Receptors were obtained from a young man in good health.

As regards this clone: A clone one base away is much larger, so this may be a read error. Other DNA sequences in the same sample also yield this CDR3. The chain recombines TRBV6-5 with TRBJ1-1, with D possibly TRBD1 on 5 matching bases. Between the trimmed V and J ends, which lost 2 bases and 4 bases, there was a span of 8 bases. The CDR3 sequence is 13 residues long. Germline CDR1 is MNHEY and CDR2 is SVGAGI. CDR3 protein: CASSYGGSTEAFF. The CDR3 DNA sequence: TGTGCCAGCAGTTACGGGGGGAGCACTGAAGCTTTCTTT.

The CDR3 reads CASSSPRDRDEKLFF. CDR3 sequence (DNA): TGTGCCAGCAGCTCCCCCCGGGACAGGGACGAAAAACTGTTTTTT. This sequence joins TRBV5-8 and TRBJ1-4, with TRBD1 matching over 9 bases. The V gene end was trimmed by 3 bases and the J gene end by 8 bases; junction bases not matched to a gene: 8. From germline, CDR1 is SGHTS and CDR2 YDEGEE. The CDR3 consists of 15 residues.

This chain joins TRBV6-5 and TRBJ2-5, with 9 bases lining up with TRBD1. The CDR3 has 15 amino acids. Trimming took 0 bases from V and 5 from J; bases not matched to a gene: 4. Germline V gene data show CDR1 as MNHEY and CDR2 as SVGAGI. In DNA form, the CDR3 reads TGTGCCAGCAGTTACTCCGGGACAGGGTACGAGACCCAGTACTTC. As protein: CASSYSGTGYETQYF.

The V gene is TRBV5-4, the J gene TRBJ2-7; no reliable D call. Per the germline V gene, CDR1 is SGHNT and CDR2 is YYREEE (reference sequence). The CDR3 length is 13 residues. The V end was cut by 0 bases, the J end by 7 bases, with 11 bases between. The CDR3 loop reads CASSLGTSGEQYF. For the CDR3, the DNA is TGTGCCAGCAGCTTGGGGACCTCTGGGGAGCAGTACTTC.

V usage is TRBV5-6 and J usage is TRBJ1-1, with a weak D call TRBD1 (5 bases). The germline V gene encodes CDR1 SGHDT and CDR2 YYEEEE. The V end lost 1 base, the J end lost 7 bases, and 14 bases lay between the germline ends. The CDR3 has 14 amino acids. The CDR3 coding sequence is TGTGCCAGCAGCTTGTTTCCGGGGCGCCTTGAAGCTTTCTTT. Encoded protein: CASSLFPGRLEAFF.

This chain links TRBV27 with TRBJ2-7; TRBD1 matches at 7 bases. V shed 2 bases and J 4 bases; nucleotides not matched to a gene: 11. Germline loops: CDR1 MNHEY, CDR2 SMNVEV (reference sequence). This CDR3 is built from 16 residues. The CDR3 DNA reads TGTGCCAGCAGTTTAACAGAACAGGGGTCGGGGTACGAGCAGTACTTC. This translates into CASSLTEQGSGYEQYF.

The chain uses TRBV30 and TRBJ2-3, with D tentatively TRBD1 (6 bases). Between the trimmed V and J ends, which lost 0 bases and 3 bases, there was a span of 13 bases. Germline V gene lookup returns CDR1 GTSNPN and CDR2 SVGIG (reference sequence). The CDR3 is 15 residues long. In DNA form, the CDR3 reads TGTGCCTGGAGTGTACTAGGAACAGGGACAGATACGCAGTATTTT. Its protein is CAWSVLGTGTDTQYF.

Concerning this clone itself: The same CDR3 arises from other DNA sequences in this sample as well. The rearrangement uses TRBV11-2 and TRBJ2-7, with a possible D match to TRBD2 (6 bases). The CDR3 length is 14 residues. CDR1 and CDR2 (germline): SGHAT, FQNNGV. Between the trimmed V and J ends, which lost 1 base and 4 bases, there was a span of 11 bases. CDR3 coding DNA: TGTGCCAGCAGCTTAGGGGCGCTAGCGTACGAGCAGTACTTC. This translates into CASSLGALAYEQYF.

With respect to this clone: Other DNA sequences of this sample code for an identical CDR3. The rearrangement links TRBV19 to TRBJ1-1, with 11 bases lining up with TRBD1. The CDR3 has 14 amino acids. The trim removed 3 bases at V and 5 bases at J, leaving 2 bases unmatched. Germline CDR1 is LNHDA and CDR2 is SQIVND (reference sequence). As DNA, the CDR3 is TGTGCCAGTAGTATCCGGGACAGGGGGACTGAAGCTTTCTTT. It translates to CASSIRDRGTEAFF.

The J gene is TRBJ2-2, the V gene TRBV2, with D possibly being TRBD2 (7 bases). The CDR3 covers 14 residues. The V and J ends lost 9 bases and 4 bases respectively, with 15 bases between them. Germline CDR1 SNHLY, CDR2 FYNNEI. The CDR3, as DNA: TGTGCCAGTGGGAAAGGGGGGGTCACCGGGGAGCTGTTTTTT. It translates to CASGKGGVTGELFF. The full variable domain, its missing parts supplied by reference TRBV2 and TRBJ2-2, is EPEVTQTPSHQVTQMGQEVILRCVPISNHLYFYWYRQILGQKVEFLVSFYNNEISEKSEIFDDQFSVERPDGSNFTLKIRSTKLEDSAMYFCASGKGGVTGELFFGEGSRLTVL.

The chain is built from TRBV4-3 and TRBJ2-7; D is tentatively TRBD1 or TRBD2 (5 bases each). The CDR3 has 15 amino acids. V gave up 0 bases and J gave up 5 bases, with 14 bases separating them. Germline CDR1 is LGHNA and CDR2 is YSLEER. CDR3 region: CASSQEPRDGDEQYF. CDR3 bases: TGCGCCAGCAGCCAAGAACCCAGGGACGGAGACGAGCAGTACTTC.

Turning to this clone: Other nucleotide sequences in the sample specify the same CDR3. V and J are TRBV9 and TRBJ2-1; no reliable D call. Germline CDR1 is SGDLS and CDR2 is YYNGEE. Trimming left V 5 bases short and J 8 bases short, with 8 bases between. This CDR3 contains 11 residues. This CDR3 is CASSDRDEQFF. The CDR3 DNA reads TGTGCCAGCAGTGATAGAGATGAGCAGTTCTTC.

V and J are TRBV21-1 and TRBJ2-2; the table calls TRBD2, which could not be checked here. TRBV21-1 is a pseudogene segment. This CDR3 contains 15 residues. The DNA for the CDR3 is TGTGCCAGAGACGGCGGGGGGAAACACACCGGGGAGCTGTTTTTT. This translates into CARDGGGKHTGELFF.

The rearrangement links TRBV6-5 to TRBJ2-7; D is unclear. Trimming stripped 0 bases from V and 0 bases from J, with 6 bases between. This CDR3 region has 14 residues. The germline V gene has CDR1 MNHEY and CDR2 SVGAGI. The CDR3 DNA follows: TGTGCCAGCAGTTACTCTGCGGTCTCCTACGAGCAGTACTTC. The encoded protein is CASSYSAVSYEQYF.

This clone showed up just once. The gene calls are TRBV28 and TRBJ2-7, with D possibly being TRBD2 (6 bases). Per germline, CDR1 MDHEN and CDR2 SYDVKM. Trimming shortened V by 1 base and J by 4 bases, and 14 bases separated the two germline ends. The CDR3 contains 15 residues. CDR3 coding DNA: TGTGCCAGCAGTTTATATGGGGGGTCCCCTTACGAGCAGTACTTC. Its protein is CASSLYGGSPYEQYF. Full variable domain (outside the CDR3, taken from reference TRBV28 and TRBJ2-7): DVKVTQSSRYLVKRTGEKVFLECVQDMDHENMFWYRQDPGLGLRLIYFSYDVKMKEKGDIPEGYSVSREKKERFSLILESASTNQTSMYLCASSLYGGSPYEQYFGPGTRLTVT.

This chain links TRBV27 with TRBJ1-4; 9 bases are shared with TRBD1. The germline gives CDR1 MNHEY, CDR2 SMNVEV (reference sequence). The V and J ends lost 3 bases and 5 bases, in that order; junction bases with no gene match: 7. This CDR3 contains 16 residues. The DNA for the CDR3 is TGTGCCAGCAGTTTCCTCGGGACAGGGATAAATGAAAAACTGTTTTTT. Translation: CASSFLGTGINEKLFF.